Below, 5 T cell receptor beta chains from the same sample are listed, as sequenced in a study of beta chain features in type 1 diabetes. TCRB transcripts that were expressed got sequenced, as all of the isolated RNA had been reverse transcribed. Produced via immunoSEQ multiplex PCR; TCRdb's table is partial and in-frame only. The table includes about 360,000 clones, roughly an eighth detected once. No antigens are known for them. Overall study findings and caveats: When Type 1 diabetes patients were examined, their TCRB CDR3s proved moderately but significantly shorter in all four CD4+ subsets.

The specimen was naive CD4+ T cells from blood. These receptors were obtained from a woman aged 18-35 years with type 1 diabetes.

This clone came up once. The chain employs TRBV18 and TRBJ2-3; tentatively, D is TRBD2 (7 bases). V lost 1 base and J 2 bases, leaving 10 bases between the germline ends. The CDR3 has 15 residues. Germline loops: CDR1 KGHSH, CDR2 LQKENI. CDR3 residues: CASSPRGGPTDTQYF. DNA of the CDR3: TGTGCCAGCTCACCACGCGGGGGCCCCACAGATACGCAGTATTTT.

CDR3 nucleotides: TGTGCCACCAGCAGACCGTTCGGAACTAGCGGGGACCAAGAGACCCAGTACTTC. This codes for CATSRPFGTSGDQETQYF. The chain is built from TRBV15 and TRBJ2-5; TRBD2 agrees at 10 bases. The CDR3 is 18 amino acids. The V gene end was trimmed by 2 bases and the J gene end by 0 bases; junction bases not matched to a gene: 9. The germline V gene has CDR1 LNHNV and CDR2 YYDKDF (reference sequence).

There are a few counts of this clone. CDR3 DNA: TGTGCCAGCAGTTACTCAGTACGACAGGGTGGGAAGACCCAGTACTTC. Amino acids: CASSYSVRQGGKTQYF. V usage is TRBV6-5 and J usage is TRBJ2-5; 7 bases align to TRBD1. V was pared by 0 bases and J by 6 bases, with 10 bases of the junction left unmatched. CDR3 length: 16 amino acids. Germline CDR1 and CDR2: MNHEY and SVGAGI.

The rearrangement uses TRBV7-2 and TRBJ2-5; D gene ambiguous. V shed 6 bases and J shed 5 bases, with 13 bases lying between them. CDR1 is SGHTA and CDR2 is FQGNSA in the germline V gene. This CDR3 has 13 residues. The DNA of the CDR3 is TGTGCCAGCAGTTTCCTCCTTAGCGAGACCCAGTACTTC. Translating gives CASSFLLSETQYF.

V and J are TRBV25-1 and TRBJ2-7; 9 positions agree with TRBD2. In germline, CDR1 is MGHDK, CDR2 SYGVNS. Unmatched junction bases numbered 5, after V lost 3 bases and J lost 2 bases. There are 15 residues in the CDR3. The CDR3 region is CASSEKTSGPYEQYF. In nucleotides, the CDR3 is TGTGCCAGCAGTGAGAAGACTAGCGGTCCCTACGAGCAGTACTTC.